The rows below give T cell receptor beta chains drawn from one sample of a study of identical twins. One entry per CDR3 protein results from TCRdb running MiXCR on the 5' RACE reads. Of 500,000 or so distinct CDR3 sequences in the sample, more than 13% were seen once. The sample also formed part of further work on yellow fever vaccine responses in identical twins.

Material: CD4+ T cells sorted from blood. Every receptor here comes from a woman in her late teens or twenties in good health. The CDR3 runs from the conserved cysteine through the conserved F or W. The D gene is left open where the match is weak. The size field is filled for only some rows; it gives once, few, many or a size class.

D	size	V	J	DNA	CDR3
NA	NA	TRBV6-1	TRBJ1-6	TGTGCCAGCAGCGAAGAAGTGGGGCTAAATTCACCCCTCCACTTT	CASSEEVGLNSPLHF
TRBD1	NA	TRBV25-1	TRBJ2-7	TGTGCCAGCAGGTCCGGGACAGGCTTGTGGAGCGAGCAGTACTTC	CASRSGTGLWSEQYF
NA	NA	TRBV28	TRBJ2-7	TGTGCGAGTAGGGGCAAACACGCGAGCTCCTACGAGCAGTACTTC	CASRGKHASSYEQYF
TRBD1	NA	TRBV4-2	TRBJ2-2	TGTGCCAGCAGCCAAGATACAGGGGGTAACACCGGGGAGCTGTTTTTT	CASSQDTGGNTGELFF
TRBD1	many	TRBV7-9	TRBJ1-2	TGTGCCAGCAGCTCACAGGGGAACTATGGCTACACCTTC	CASSSQGNYGYTF
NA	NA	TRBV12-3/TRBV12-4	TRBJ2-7	TGTGCCAGCATTTCCGCCTACGAGCAGTACTTC	CASISAYEQYF
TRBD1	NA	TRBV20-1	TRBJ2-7	TGCAGTGCTACGGGGGACAGGAGCTCCTACGAGCAGTACTTC	CSATGDRSSYEQYF
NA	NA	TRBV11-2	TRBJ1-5	TGTGCCAGCAGCTTAGAGGGGGCATATCAGCCCCAGCATTTT	CASSLEGAYQPQHF
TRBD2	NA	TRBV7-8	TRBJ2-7	TGTGCCAGCAGCTTAGTACCTAGCGGGGGGGCCGAACAGTACTTC	CASSLVPSGGAEQYF
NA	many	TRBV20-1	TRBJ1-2	TGCAGTGCCGTTGACGGAGAGAATAACTATGGCTACACCTTC	CSAVDGENNYGYTF
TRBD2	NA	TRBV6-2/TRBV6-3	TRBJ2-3	TGTGCCAGCAGAAAGACTAGCGATACGCAGTATTTT	CASRKTSDTQYF
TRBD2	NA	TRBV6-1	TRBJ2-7	TGTGCCAGCAGTAGCCCGGGACTAGCGGGGCTGATGCCGTACTTC	CASSSPGLAGLMPYF
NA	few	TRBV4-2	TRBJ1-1	TGTGCCAGCAGCCAAGTAGTTTACCGAATGAACACTGAAGCTTTCTTT	CASSQVVYRMNTEAFF
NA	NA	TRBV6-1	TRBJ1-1	TGTGCCAGCAGGTCAGCCGGGGCTGCCACTGAAGCTTTCTTT	CASRSAGAATEAFF
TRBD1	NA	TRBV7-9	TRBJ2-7	TGTGCCAGCAGCCCTGACAGGGACTACGAGCAGTACTTC	CASSPDRDYEQYF
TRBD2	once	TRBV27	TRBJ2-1	TGTGCCAGCACTTCGCTCGCTAGCGGGTACAATGAGCAGTTCTTC	CASTSLASGYNEQFF
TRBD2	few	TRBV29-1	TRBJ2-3	TGCAGCGTTGTTGGGCGGGGGGGCCGGAGGGGAGATACGCAGTATTTT	CSVVGRGGRRGDTQYF
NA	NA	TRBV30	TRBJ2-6	TGTGCCTGGAGTTGGGGTGCAGGGGCGCGCTCTGGGGCCAACGTCCTGACTTTC	CAWSWGAGARSGANVLTF
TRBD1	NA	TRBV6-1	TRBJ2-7	TGTGCCAGCAGTGAGGCCGGGACAGGGCGCTCCGAGCAGTACTTC	CASSEAGTGRSEQYF
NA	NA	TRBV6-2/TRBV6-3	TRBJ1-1	TGTGCCAGCAGGGGTTCTCGGAACACTGAAGCTTTCTTT	CASRGSRNTEAFF
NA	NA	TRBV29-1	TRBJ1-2	TGCAGCGTTGGGGACATGGGGGGCTACACCTTC	CSVGDMGGYTF
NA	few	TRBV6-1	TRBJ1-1	TGTGCCAGCCGACAGGCGCCAGTATGGCCTGAAGCTTTCTTT	CASRQAPVWPEAFF
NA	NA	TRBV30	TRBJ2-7	TGTGCCTGGAGTAGGGTCTCGCAAACCTACGAGCAGTACTTC	CAWSRVSQTYEQYF
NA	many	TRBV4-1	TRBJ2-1	TGCGCCAGCAGCCAAGTGGCTTCAGGGGGGGCCTACAGTGATGAGCAGTTCTTC	CASSQVASGGAYSDEQFF
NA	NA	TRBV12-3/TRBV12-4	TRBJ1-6	TGTGCCAGCAGTTTCGCTTCGGGCTCACCCCTCCACTTT	CASSFASGSPLHF
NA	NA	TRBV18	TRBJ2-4	TGTGCCAGCTCACCACAGGAGGGTGCGGCCAAAAACATTCAGTACTTC	CASSPQEGAAKNIQYF
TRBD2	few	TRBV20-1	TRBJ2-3	TGCAGTGCTAGTCTCAGCGGGGGCCTGTTCACAGATACGCAGTATTTT	CSASLSGGLFTDTQYF
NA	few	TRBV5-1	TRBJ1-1	TGCGCCAGCAGCGTGACAGGATATAACACTGAAGCTTTCTTT	CASSVTGYNTEAFF
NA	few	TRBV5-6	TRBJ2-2	TGTGCCAGCAGCTTAAGCCCCATTTTGGGCACCGGGGAGCTGTTTTTT	CASSLSPILGTGELFF
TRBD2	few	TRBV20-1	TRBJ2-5	TGCAGTGCTAGAGATTTTGCGGGAGATTTTGAGACCCAGTACTTC	CSARDFAGDFETQYF
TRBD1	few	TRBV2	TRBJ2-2	TGTGCCAGCAGTCCACTCGTCCCGGGACAGGGGCGGGGCACCGGGGAGCTGTTTTTT	CASSPLVPGQGRGTGELFF
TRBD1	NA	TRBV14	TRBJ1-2	TGTGCCAGCAGCCAAGAGGGGAGACAGGGTGGCTACACCTTC	CASSQEGRQGGYTF
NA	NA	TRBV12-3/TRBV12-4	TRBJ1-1	TGTGCCAGCAGTTTTCGGCGGGACACTTTCTTT	CASSFRRDTFF
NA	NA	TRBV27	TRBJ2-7	TGTGCCAGCACGCTAGGACCAGGGTTCGAGCAGTACTTC	CASTLGPGFEQYF
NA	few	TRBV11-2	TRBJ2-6	TGTGCCAGCAGCTTACTCCGGGGCCCCCTCTCTGGGGCCAACGTCCTGACTTTC	CASSLLRGPLSGANVLTF
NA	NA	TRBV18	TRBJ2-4	TGTGCCAGCTCACCTCAATTACAGGAACTAGCCAAAAACATTCAGTACTTC	CASSPQLQELAKNIQYF
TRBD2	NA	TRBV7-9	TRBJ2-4	TGTGCCAGCGTCCAAGGAGCGGGGAAAAACATTCAGTACTTC	CASVQGAGKNIQYF
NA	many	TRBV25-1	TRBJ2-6	TGTGCCAGCAGTGGCTCTGGGGCCAACGTCCTGACTTTC	CASSGSGANVLTF
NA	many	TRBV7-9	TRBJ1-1	TGTGCCAGCAGCTTAATTCAGGGAAACACTGAAGCTTTCTTT	CASSLIQGNTEAFF
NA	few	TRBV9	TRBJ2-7	TGTGCCAGCAGCGTAGCGGTGGCAGGTTACGAGCAGTACTTC	CASSVAVAGYEQYF
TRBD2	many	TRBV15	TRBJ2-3	TGTGCCACCAGCAGGGCCAAGCGGGAGGGTTCAGATACGCAGTATTTT	CATSRAKREGSDTQYF
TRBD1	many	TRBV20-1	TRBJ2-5	TGCAGTGCTATACTTTCGACAGGGGAGGAGACCCAGTACTTC	CSAILSTGEETQYF
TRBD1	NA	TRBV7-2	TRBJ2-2	TGTGCCAGCACCTTGGGACAGGGCGGGACAGGCGGGGAGCTGTTTTTT	CASTLGQGGTGGELFF
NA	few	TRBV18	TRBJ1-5	TGTGCCAGCTCACCACCAGGAAAAGGGGAGCAGCCCCAGCATTTT	CASSPPGKGEQPQHF
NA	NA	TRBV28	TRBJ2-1	TGTGCCAGCAGTCCAGGGAACAGGTGGTTCAATGAGCAGTTCTTC	CASSPGNRWFNEQFF
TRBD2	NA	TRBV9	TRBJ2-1	TGTGCCAGCAGCGACCTAGCGGGGGGGCGATGGTTCTTC	CASSDLAGGRWFF
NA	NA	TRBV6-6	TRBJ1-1	TGTGCCAGCATGGTTTTAGACGAAGCTTTCTTT	CASMVLDEAFF
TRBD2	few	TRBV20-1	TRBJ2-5	TGCAGTGCTAGATCCCTTGCGGGGGGCCAAGAGACCCAGTACTTC	CSARSLAGGQETQYF
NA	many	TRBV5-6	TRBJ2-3	TGTGCCAGCAGCTTGGTTACTACAGATACGCAGTATTTT	CASSLVTTDTQYF
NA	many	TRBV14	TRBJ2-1	TGTGCCAGCAGCCAGCGGGGCAATGAGCAGTTCTTC	CASSQRGNEQFF
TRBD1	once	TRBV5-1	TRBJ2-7	TGCGCCAGCAGCCCCGCCTGGGACAGGGGAGAACAGTACTTC	CASSPAWDRGEQYF
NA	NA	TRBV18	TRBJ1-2	TGTGCCAGCTCAACACTATCGGGGTATGGCTACACCTTC	CASSTLSGYGYTF
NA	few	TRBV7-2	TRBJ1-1	TGTGCCAGCAGCTTAGCAGCGGGAGAGAACACTGAAGCTTTCTTT	CASSLAAGENTEAFF